This entry describes one T cell receptor beta chain. The data derive from a study of blood T cell repertoires in COVID-19. The overall study: Spain, Italy and the United States supplied samples that represented acute and convalescent COVID-19. The analysed material was cDNA or gDNA that came from T cells, B-cell-depleted T cells, or PBMCs.

Per the germline V gene, CDR1 is SGHRS and CDR2 is YFSETQ. V was pared by 1 base and J by 0 bases, with 13 bases between. The CDR3 has 17 residues. Clones were sequenced by immunoSEQ multiplex PCR, and TCRdb holds only the in-frame ones, with some missing. In the table there are 400,000 or so clones, approximately 85% of which are singletons. This study enrolled people aged roughly 18 to 89 from about two dozen US geographic areas. V is TRBV5-1 and J is TRBJ2-2, with a possible D match to TRBD2 (5 bases). The TCR was taken from a woman aged 40 to 50 with acute COVID-19. Specimen: PBMCs or T cells enriched from blood (not recorded which). CDR3 protein: CASSLNYVGANTGELFF. Here the CDR3 DNA reads TGCGCCAGCAGCTTGAATTATGTGGGAGCGAACACCGGGGAGCTGTTTTTT. The whole variable domain, filled in from reference TRBV5-1 and TRBJ2-2, reads KAGVTQTPRYLIKTRGQQVTLSCSPISGHRSVSWYQQTPGQGLQFLFEYFSETQRNKGNFPGRFSGRQFSNSRSEMNVSTLELGDSALYLCASSLNYVGANTGELFFGEGSRLTVL.